This T cell receptor (beta chain) was recorded in a study of naive and memory T cell subsets. This CDR3 is 11 amino acids long. The germline CDR1 and CDR2 sequences are MDHEN and SYDVKM. The ends were cut back, 4 bases at V and 15 bases at J, with 13 bases in the middle. The SP2 primer and nested alpha and beta constant region primers amplified ligated cDNA in four rounds. TCRdb re-analysed the 5' RACE reads in MiXCR, keeping a single row per CDR3 protein. The sample carries tens of thousands of distinct CDR3 sequences, about 4.5% recorded once. This clonotype was counted many times. The library had UMIs added by 3' ligation of an oligonucleotide to TCR cDNA. Whole-blood samples were 2 to 2.5 ml of peripheral blood from healthy adult volunteers. Unsorted total RNA, roughly 1 to 1000 ng, was DNase treated before reverse transcription.

The J gene is TRBJ1-5, the V gene TRBV28; D not certain. The receptor comes from a female donor in good health. The CDR3 spells CASSSPWDLHF. CDR3 sequence (DNA): TGTGCCAGCAGTTCCCCATGGGATTTGCATTTT.